Below are 18 T cell receptor beta chains sequenced from a single sample in a study of CD8+CD57+ T cells in acquired aplastic anemia. Researchers used genomic DNA as the template to profile TCR beta VDJ and CDR3. From the reads, TCRdb called clonotypes with MiXCR, one entry per CDR3 protein. The sample lists around 19,000 distinct CDR3 sequences, around 40% occurring once. Whole-study results and caveats: Lower diversity marked CD8+CD57+ cells in patients, relative to total CD4+ and CD8+ pools.

No cognate antigen is known for these TCRs. CD8+CD57+ cell expansion, shown by flow cytometry, had occurred in the patients selected for sequencing. Sequenced sample: CD8+CD57+ T cells sorted from PBMCs. Specified subset: bead-enriched CD8+CD57+ effector memory T cells from SAA patients. The source is a human donor with aplastic anemia.

The V and J genes are TRBV20-1 and TRBJ1-4; possible D gene TRBD1, 6 bases. CDR3 length: 14 residues. V was trimmed by 1 base and J by 8 bases, leaving 14 bases between them. Per the germline V gene, CDR1 is DFQATT and CDR2 is SNEGSKA (reference sequence). The CDR3 DNA reads as TGCAGTGCTAGAGCAGGGAGGGGGGGGGAAAAACTGTTTTTT. The encoded protein is CSARAGRGGEKLFF.

Notes on this clonotype: An end of the junction does not agree with germline; a read error may underlie this. The chain joins TRBV6-1 to TRBJ2-1; D gene uncertain. The CDR3 is 15 residues long. Looked up from germline, CDR1 is MNHNS and CDR2 is SASEGT. In DNA form, the CDR3 reads TGTGCCAGCAGTCTTGGACCAAGCTCCTACAATGAGCAGTCCTTC. Its protein is CASSLGPSSYNEQSF.

A few counts support this clonotype. The J gene is TRBJ1-2, the V gene TRBV9; 11 nucleotides match TRBD1. Losses at the gene ends were 0 bases for V and 5 bases for J; bases not matched to a gene: 3. Germline CDR1 is SGDLS and CDR2 is YYNGEE. CDR3 length: 15 residues. The CDR3, as DNA: TGTGCCAGCAGCGTAGGAGGGACAGGGGGTTATGGCTACACCTTC. Amino acids: CASSVGGTGGYGYTF.

The chain has TRBV3-1 and TRBJ2-5; D is ambiguous. The germline V gene encodes CDR1 LGHDT and CDR2 YNNKEL (reference sequence). V was shortened by 4 bases and J by 7 bases, with 10 bases between the two germline ends. The CDR3 contains 12 residues. The CDR3 spells CASSPLHGTQYF. In DNA, the CDR3 is TGTGCCAGCAGCCCACTGCACGGGACCCAGTACTTC.

The rearrangement joins TRBV5-1 to TRBJ2-1; 8 nucleotides agree with TRBD2. The CDR3 extends over 17 amino acids. Germline CDR1 is SGHRS and CDR2 is YFSETQ. Trimming took 4 bases from V and 0 from J; bases not matched to a gene: 9. CDR3 loop: CASSHSGTKSSYNEQFF. In nucleotides, the CDR3 is TGCGCCAGCAGCCATAGCGGGACCAAAAGCTCCTACAATGAGCAGTTCTTC.

The chain recombines TRBV6-6 with TRBJ1-5; D is possibly TRBD1 (5 bases). V lost 8 bases to trimming and J lost 6 bases, with 14 bases between them. The CDR3 has 13 amino acids. CDR1 and CDR2 from the germline V gene are MNHNY and SVGAGI (reference sequence). CDR3 residues: CASHGGTAQPQHF. CDR3 nucleotides: TGTGCCAGCCACGGGGGGACCGCTCAGCCCCAGCATTTT.

This clonotype was seen a single time. The V gene is TRBV5-1, the J gene TRBJ2-7, with D perhaps TRBD1 (7 bases). The CDR3 sequence is 16 residues long. V was shortened by 4 bases and J by 2 bases, with 19 bases between the two germline ends. Germline loops: CDR1 SGHRS, CDR2 YFSETQ. The chain's CDR3 is CASSPGAGTVAYEQYF. CDR3 sequence (DNA): TGCGCCAGCAGCCCGGGAGCCGGGACAGTGGCCTACGAGCAGTACTTC.

This clonotype has ten or more counts. This chain links TRBV20-1 with TRBJ2-3; tentative D call: TRBD1 (5 bases). V was trimmed by 5 bases and J by 2 bases, leaving 11 bases between them. There are 13 residues in the CDR3. Germline CDR1 DFQATT, CDR2 SNEGSKA (reference sequence). This CDR3 reads CSAPRGATDTQYF. The CDR3 region has the DNA TGCAGTGCTCCGCGTGGGGCCACAGATACGCAGTATTTT.

The genes are TRBV2 and TRBJ2-2; no reliable D call. V lost 7 bases and J lost 0, with 15 bases in between. The CDR3 runs to 16 residues. Germline CDR1 and CDR2: SNHLY and FYNNEI. CDR3: CASTPSFNANTGELFF. DNA for the CDR3: TGTGCCAGCACGCCCAGCTTCAACGCGAACACCGGGGAGCTGTTTTTT. The full variable domain, in which reference TRBV2 and TRBJ2-2 provide the parts outside the CDR3, is EPEVTQTPSHQVTQMGQEVILRCVPISNHLYFYWYRQILGQKVEFLVSFYNNEISEKSEIFDDQFSVERPDGSNFTLKIRSTKLEDSAMYFCASTPSFNANTGELFFGEGSRLTVL.

This chain links TRBV29-1 with TRBJ1-2; D gene ambiguous. Germline V CDR1 and CDR2: SQVTM, ANQGSEA. V was pared by 3 bases and J by 3 bases, with 8 bases between. The CDR3 length is 12 residues. CDR3 nucleotide sequence: TGCAGCGTTGACGGGGATTACTATGGCTACACCTTC. It is translated as CSVDGDYYGYTF.

This clonotype was seen more than once but under ten times. The J gene is TRBJ2-1, the V gene TRBV7-2, with D possibly TRBD2 on 6 matching bases. V gave up 1 base and J gave up 0 bases, with 7 bases separating them. The length of the CDR3 is 15 residues. Per the germline V gene, CDR1 is SGHTA and CDR2 is FQGNSA. The CDR3 nucleotides are TGTGCCAGCAGCTTAGACGGGAGCTCCTACAATGAGCAGTTCTTC. This sequence encodes CASSLDGSSYNEQFF.

This clonotype was detected only a few times. The DNA is omitted, as the CDR3 cannot be located on it reliably, and the CDR3 follows TCRdb's listing. The chain joins TRBV7-9 to TRBJ2-7. Per germline, CDR1 SEHNR and CDR2 FQNEAQ (reference sequence). The CDR3 length equals 14 residues, ends included. The CDR3 loop reads CASSFLEKSYEQYF.

The J gene is TRBJ2-7, the V gene TRBV10-3; 7 bases line up with TRBD2. Germline loops: CDR1 ENHRY, CDR2 SYGVKD. This CDR3 is built from 14 residues. The V gene end was trimmed by 3 bases and the J gene end by 3 bases; junction bases not matched to a gene: 5. The CDR3 is CAISDGGGHYEQYF. In nucleotides, the CDR3 is TGTGCCATCAGTGATGGGGGAGGGCACTACGAGCAGTACTTC.

The V and J genes are TRBV7-9 and TRBJ1-6; D uncertain. The germline gives CDR1 SEHNR, CDR2 FQNEAQ (reference sequence). V shed 2 bases and J shed 8 bases, with 4 bases lying between them. The CDR3 runs 12 residues. The CDR3 protein is CASSLRYSPLHF. In nucleotides, the CDR3 is TGTGCCAGCAGCTTAAGGTATTCACCCCTCCACTTT. Full variable domain (missing parts from reference TRBV7-9 and TRBJ1-6): DTGVSQNPRHKITKRGQNVTFRCDPISEHNRLYWYRQTLGQGPEFLTYFQNEAQLEKSRLLSDRFSAERPKGSFSTLEIQRTEQGDSAMYLCASSLRYSPLHFGNGTRLTVT.

At least ten counts were recorded for this clonotype. The rearrangement uses TRBV7-6 and TRBJ2-5; D is perhaps TRBD1 (5 bases). The germline V gene encodes CDR1 SGHVS and CDR2 FNYEAQ. The CDR3 has 11 residues. V lost 5 bases to trimming and J lost 4 bases, with 5 bases between them. CDR3 amino acids: CASSTGETQYF. CDR3 nucleotides: TGTGCCAGCAGCACAGGAGAGACCCAGTACTTC.

The CDR3 is CASGGSVGETQYF. In DNA, the CDR3 is TGTGCCAGCGGGGGGTCGGTCGGCGAGACCCAGTACTTC. V usage is TRBV7-6 and J usage is TRBJ2-5; D perhaps matches TRBD2 (6 bases). The germline gives CDR1 SGHVS, CDR2 FNYEAQ. V was cut by 8 bases and J by 5 bases, with 15 bases left in between. This CDR3 is 13 amino acids long.

About this clonotype: This may be a read error, as it is one base from a much larger clone. The V and J genes are TRBV6-1 and TRBJ2-1; TRBD2 agrees at 11 bases. Germline loops: CDR1 MNHNS, CDR2 SASEGT. The CDR3 runs 15 residues. V shed 4 bases and J 15 bases; nucleotides not matched to a gene: 14. CDR3 loop: CASSGLAGSSNGRFF. The CDR3 nucleotides read TGTGCCAGCAGTGGACTAGCGGGGTCGTCCAATGGGCGGTTCTTC.

Concerning this clonotype itself: A single base separates this from a much larger clone, so it may be a read error. The genes are TRBV9 and TRBJ2-2; D might be TRBD2 (5 bases). The CDR3 totals 12 residues. Germline V gives CDR1 SGDLS, CDR2 YYNGEE. This CDR3 is CASSAVTGKLFF. The CDR3 DNA is TGTGCCAGCAGCGCAGTTACCGGGAAGCTGTTTTTT.